This T cell receptor beta chain was retrieved from a study of T-cell memory formation after mild COVID-19. Whole-study results and caveats: Confirmation of SARS-CoV-2 specificity was lacking for second-wave clones peaking day 37.

The CDR3 totals 15 residues. Trimming cost V 3 bases and J 2 bases; bases outside gene matches: 1. The table lists this clonotype with a count of one. What it binds is unknown. With constant-segment primers, 5'RACE yielded cDNA libraries of TCR alpha and TCR beta that carried sample barcodes and UMIs. Via MiXCR, TCRdb re-called the 5' RACE reads, giving one row per CDR3 protein. The profile shows a few hundred thousand distinct CDR3 sequences, roughly a quarter of them singletons. The chain recombines TRBV12-3 or TRBV12-4 with TRBJ2-3; 11 nucleotides match TRBD2. The TCR was taken from an adult woman who had mild COVID-19 (a few samples of this study predate the infection). Cell type and time point are not known. Sequencing was carried out using PBMCs or a T cell subset sorted from them (not recorded which). The chain's CDR3 is CASSFSGRATDTQYF. CDR3 coding DNA: TGTGCCAGCAGTTTTAGCGGGAGGGCCACAGATACGCAGTATTTT.